Listed below are T cell receptor beta chains from one sample, sequenced in a study of CD8 T cells in ankylosing spondylitis. MiXCR was run by TCRdb on the 5' RACE reads, yielding one entry per CDR3 protein. This sample carries around 300,000 distinct CDR3 sequences, approximately 10% of them seen once, and the ten largest clones take around 8.4%. The sample consisted of blood, either unsorted or a sorted T cell fraction (not recorded which). These receptors were collected from a female donor with ankylosing spondylitis or in good health (not recorded which). Each CDR3 is given with its conserved first and last residue. The D gene is left open where the match is weak. Where a row states a size, it is once, few, many or the class of an expanded clone; other rows omit it.

j_call v_call clone_size d_call cdr3_aa cdr3_nt
TRBJ1-4 TRBV7-6 few TRBD1 CASSPGTGVNEKLFF TGTGCCAGCAGCCCAGGGACAGGGGTTAATGAAAAACTGTTTTTT
TRBJ2-7 TRBV10-3 . . CAISESTGKSYEQYF TGTGCCATCAGTGAGTCGACGGGGAAGTCCTACGAGCAGTACTTC
TRBJ2-5 TRBV28 . . CASSFSGGETQYF TGTGCCAGCAGTTTTTCGGGCGGGGAGACCCAGTACTTC
TRBJ2-5 TRBV5-6 few . CASSRDEGGETQYF TGTGCCAGCAGCAGGGATGAGGGGGGGGAGACCCAGTACTTC
TRBJ1-4 TRBV11-2 . . CASSLDGGNEKLFF TGTGCCAGCAGCTTGGACGGGGGTAATGAAAAACTGTTTTTT
TRBJ2-5 TRBV6-2/TRBV6-3 many TRBD2 CASKGTSGRSETQYF TGTGCCAGCAAAGGGACTAGCGGGAGGAGCGAGACCCAGTACTTC
TRBJ2-3 TRBV20-1 many TRBD2 CSARADSGNTDTQYF TGCAGTGCTAGAGCGGATAGCGGGAACACAGATACGCAGTATTTT
TRBJ2-7 TRBV5-1 many . CASSTEIHSSYEQYF TGCGCCAGCAGCACGGAGATTCATAGCTCCTACGAGCAGTACTTC
TRBJ2-2 TRBV10-3 many . CAIIQATGELFF TGTGCCATCATCCAGGCCACCGGGGAGCTGTTTTTT
TRBJ2-5 TRBV7-8 many . CASSVSLVENPMDF TGTGCCAGCAGCGTGAGCCTGGTGGAGAACCCCATGGACTTC
TRBJ2-6 TRBV7-2 many . CASRGSGANVLTF TGTGCCAGCAGGGGGTCTGGGGCCAACGTCCTGACTTTC
TRBJ2-4 TRBV20-1 few . CSARDLENIQYF TGCAGTGCTAGGGACTTAGAAAACATTCAGTACTTC
TRBJ1-4 TRBV18 many . CASSPGLVEKLFF TGTGCCAGCTCACCGGGACTTGTTGAAAAACTGTTTTTT
TRBJ2-7 TRBV20-1 many . CSAATVGYEQYF TGCAGTGCCGCTACAGTGGGCTACGAGCAGTACTTC
TRBJ2-3 TRBV5-6 . TRBD2 CASSPRGGVPGDTQYF TGTGCCAGCAGCCCTCGGGGGGGCGTCCCAGGCGATACGCAGTATTTT
TRBJ2-7 TRBV7-9 . . CASSTPDSPYEQYF TGTGCCAGCAGCACCCCGGACAGCCCCTACGAGCAGTACTTC
TRBJ2-7 TRBV19 many TRBD1 CASSGRDRTQYF TGTGCCAGTTCAGGCCGGGACAGGACGCAGTACTTC
TRBJ1-1 TRBV5-1 many . CASRADQMNTEAFF TGCGCCAGCAGGGCAGACCAGATGAACACTGAAGCTTTCTTT
TRBJ2-7 TRBV20-1 many TRBD1 CSASRTGASYEQYF TGCAGTGCTTCGAGGACAGGGGCTTCCTACGAGCAGTACTTC
TRBJ2-7 TRBV20-1 few . CSARMGGPGPYEQYF TGCAGTGCTAGGATGGGGGGGCCCGGGCCCTACGAGCAGTACTTC
TRBJ2-1 TRBV27 . . CASSFGRANSPRNNEQFF TGTGCCAGCAGTTTCGGCAGGGCTAACTCACCAAGAAACAATGAGCAGTTCTTC
TRBJ2-7 TRBV13 few TRBD2 CASSLEGLAGENTLYEQYF TGTGCCAGCAGCTTAGAAGGACTAGCGGGAGAAAATACTCTCTACGAGCAGTACTTC
TRBJ2-2 TRBV5-1 . TRBD2 CASSLLAGGPSNTGELFF TGCGCCAGCAGCTTGTTAGCGGGGGGGCCTTCGAACACCGGGGAGCTGTTTTTT
TRBJ2-3 TRBV11-2 few TRBD1 CASSLKEQGMDTQYF TGTGCCAGCAGCTTAAAGGAACAGGGGATGGATACGCAGTATTTT
TRBJ1-5 TRBV12-3/TRBV12-4 many . CASSLAVGNQPQHF TGTGCCAGCAGTTTAGCGGTGGGGAATCAGCCCCAGCATTTT
TRBJ2-7 TRBV12-3/TRBV12-4 many TRBD1 CASSYTGVPEQYF TGTGCCAGCAGTTATACAGGGGTCCCCGAGCAGTACTTC
TRBJ2-3 TRBV20-1 . TRBD2 CCAPGTSGSISTDTQYF TGCTGTGCTCCCGGGACTAGCGGGAGTATTAGCACAGATACGCAGTATTTT
TRBJ2-1 TRBV3-1 many TRBD2 CASSTSGIYNEQFF TGTGCCAGCTCGACTAGCGGGATCTACAATGAGCAGTTCTTC
TRBJ2-7 TRBV18 . . CASSPPTGTYEQYF TGTGCCAGCTCACCACCGACAGGAACCTACGAGCAGTACTTC
TRBJ1-1 TRBV20-1 many . CSAREGRNSEAFF TGCAGTGCTAGAGAGGGAAGGAATTCAGAAGCTTTCTTT
TRBJ1-1 TRBV7-9 few TRBD1 CASRPTGAGNTEAFF TGTGCCAGCAGACCAACAGGGGCCGGGAACACTGAAGCTTTCTTT
TRBJ1-1 TRBV10-3 many . CAAGGGEEAFF TGTGCCGCCGGGGGGGGAGAAGAAGCTTTCTTT
TRBJ1-6 TRBV5-1 many TRBD1 CASSSDPGTGSSPLHF TGCGCCAGCAGCTCCGACCCCGGGACAGGGAGTTCACCCCTCCACTTT
TRBJ1-3 TRBV10-3 many . CAISSPSGNTIYF TGTGCCATCAGCAGTCCCTCTGGAAACACCATATATTTT
TRBJ2-6 TRBV30 few . CAWSRQGLSGANVLTF TGTGCCTGGAGTCGACAAGGCCTTTCTGGGGCCAACGTCCTGACTTTC
TRBJ2-7 TRBV7-2 few . CASQNDPGTNYEQYF TGTGCCAGCCAGAATGACCCCGGGACCAACTACGAGCAGTACTTC
TRBJ1-5 TRBV28 many TRBD1 CASSLWATKDRSNQPQHF TGTGCCAGCAGTTTATGGGCGACTAAGGACAGGAGCAATCAGCCCCAGCATTTT
TRBJ1-4 TRBV12-3/TRBV12-4 . . CASSLSRGGGSKLFF TGTGCCAGCAGCCTAAGCCGGGGGGGGGGTAGTAAACTGTTTTTT
TRBJ2-1 TRBV30 . . CAWSNGESSYNEQFF TGTGCCTGGAGTAACGGTGAAAGCTCCTACAATGAGCAGTTCTTC
TRBJ2-7 TRBV24-1 . . CATSDFGQGYEQYF TGTGCCACCAGTGATTTCGGGCAGGGCTACGAGCAGTACTTC
TRBJ2-2 TRBV20-1 . . CSAPGTRGTGELFF TGCAGTGCTCCCGGGACCCGAGGAACCGGGGAGCTGTTTTTT
TRBJ2-1 TRBV5-1 many . CASSLGVAEEQFF TGCGCCAGCAGCTTAGGCGTCGCCGAAGAGCAGTTCTTC
TRBJ1-5 TRBV20-1 many . CSAREVGGSLNQPQHF TGCAGTGCTAGAGAAGTCGGGGGCAGTCTCAATCAGCCCCAGCATTTT
TRBJ1-6 TRBV28 many . CASQQGSPLHF TGTGCCAGCCAGCAAGGGTCACCCCTCCACTTT
TRBJ2-2 TRBV6-1 . TRBD1 CASSGTGGATGELFF TGTGCCAGCAGTGGTACAGGGGGCGCAACCGGGGAGCTGTTTTTT
TRBJ1-6 TRBV28 many . CASSLVVARYSPLHF TGTGCCAGCAGTTTAGTGGTTGCGAGGTATTCACCCCTCCACTTT
TRBJ2-2 TRBV5-1 . . CASSPAGRNTGELFF TGCGCCAGCAGCCCCGCCGGACGGAACACCGGGGAGCTGTTTTTT
TRBJ1-1 TRBV27 few . CASSLLGGHTEAFF TGTGCCAGCAGTTTATTGGGAGGGCACACTGAAGCTTTCTTT
TRBJ1-4 TRBV7-9 few TRBD1 CASSSGQGVNEKLFF TGTGCCAGCAGCTCCGGACAGGGAGTAAATGAAAAACTGTTTTTT
TRBJ2-7 TRBV7-2 . TRBD2 CASSPRGGRFYEQYF TGTGCCAGCAGCCCCCGGGGCGGGAGGTTTTACGAGCAGTACTTC